The clone carrying this T cell receptor beta chain showed up just a few times. The antigen is not known. V was clipped by 4 bases and J by 4 bases, with 10 bases between them. This CDR3 is 13 amino acids long. Germline CDR1 and CDR2: SQVTM and ANQGSEA. This sample is part of a study of blood T cells in healthy people across ages. With a J-beta primer mix and a sample-barcoded 5' primer, a second PCR ran about 6 to 11 cycles. TCRdb redid the calling of the 5' RACE reads with MiXCR, one entry per CDR3 protein. The sample lists around 1,000,000 distinct CDR3 sequences, around 25% seen once, with around 0.75% in the top ten. The study, taken as a whole, reports: In long-lived donors, naive CD4+ cell counts and diversity exceeded those of aged donors.

Separately, the same data were catalogued under a study of T cells of mothers and their children.

This clonotype was obtained from a girl aged 2 to 10 in good health. Material for sequencing was blood. The chain couples TRBV29-1 to TRBJ2-2; D unresolved. In DNA, the CDR3 is TGCAGCGTTGGGACCTTTTTCACCGGGGAGCTGTTTTTT. Encoded protein: CSVGTFFTGELFF.